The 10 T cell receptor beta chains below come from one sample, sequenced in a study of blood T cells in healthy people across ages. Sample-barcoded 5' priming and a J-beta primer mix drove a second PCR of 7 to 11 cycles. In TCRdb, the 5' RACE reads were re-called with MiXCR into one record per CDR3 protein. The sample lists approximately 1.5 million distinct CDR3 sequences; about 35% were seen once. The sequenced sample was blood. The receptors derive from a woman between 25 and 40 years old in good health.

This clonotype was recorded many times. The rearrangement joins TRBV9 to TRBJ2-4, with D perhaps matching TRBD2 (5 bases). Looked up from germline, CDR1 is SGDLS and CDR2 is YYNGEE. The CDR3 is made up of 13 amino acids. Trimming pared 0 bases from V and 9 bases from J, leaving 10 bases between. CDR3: CASSVGEAGIQYF. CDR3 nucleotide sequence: TGTGCCAGCAGCGTAGGTGAGGCGGGCATTCAGTACTTC.

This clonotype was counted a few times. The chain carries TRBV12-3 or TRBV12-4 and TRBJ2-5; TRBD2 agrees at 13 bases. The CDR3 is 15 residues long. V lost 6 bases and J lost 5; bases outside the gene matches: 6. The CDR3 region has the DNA TGTGCCAGCAGCACTCCACTAGCGGGAGGGGAGACCCAGTACTTC. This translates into CASSTPLAGGETQYF.

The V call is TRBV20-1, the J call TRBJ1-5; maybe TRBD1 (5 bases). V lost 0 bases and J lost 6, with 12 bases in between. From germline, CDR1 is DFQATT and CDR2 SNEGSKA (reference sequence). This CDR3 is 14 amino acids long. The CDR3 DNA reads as TGCAGTGCTAGAGACGGGGCTTGGGCTCAGCCCCAGCATTTT. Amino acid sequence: CSARDGAWAQPQHF.

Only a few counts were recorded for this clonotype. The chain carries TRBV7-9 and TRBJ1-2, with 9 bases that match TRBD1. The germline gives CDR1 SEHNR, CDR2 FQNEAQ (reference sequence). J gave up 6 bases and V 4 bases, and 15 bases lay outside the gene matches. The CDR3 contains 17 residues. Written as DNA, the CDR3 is TGTGCCAGCAGCTCCACTAAGGGACAGGGAAGATTGGATGGCTACACCTTC. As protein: CASSSTKGQGRLDGYTF.

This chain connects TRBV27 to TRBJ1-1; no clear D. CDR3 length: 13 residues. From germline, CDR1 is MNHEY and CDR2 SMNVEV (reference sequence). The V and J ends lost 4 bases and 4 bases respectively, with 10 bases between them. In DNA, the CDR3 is TGTGCCAGCAGTTCGCACTCAGTCACTGAAGCTTTCTTT. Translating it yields CASSSHSVTEAFF.

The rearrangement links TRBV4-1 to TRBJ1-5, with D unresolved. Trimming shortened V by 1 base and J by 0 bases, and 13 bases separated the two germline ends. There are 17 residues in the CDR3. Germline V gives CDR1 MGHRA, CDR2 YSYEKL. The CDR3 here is CASSQGRGIYSNQPQHF. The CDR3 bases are TGCGCCAGCAGCCAAGGTAGAGGAATCTATAGCAATCAGCCCCAGCATTTT.

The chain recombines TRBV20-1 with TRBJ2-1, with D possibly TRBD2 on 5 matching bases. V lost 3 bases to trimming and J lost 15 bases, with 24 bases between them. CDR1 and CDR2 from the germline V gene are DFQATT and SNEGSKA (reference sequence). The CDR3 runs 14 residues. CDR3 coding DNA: TGCAGTGCTAGCAGTGGGAGCCCTACCAGACCCCTGTTCTTC. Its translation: CSASSGSPTRPLFF.

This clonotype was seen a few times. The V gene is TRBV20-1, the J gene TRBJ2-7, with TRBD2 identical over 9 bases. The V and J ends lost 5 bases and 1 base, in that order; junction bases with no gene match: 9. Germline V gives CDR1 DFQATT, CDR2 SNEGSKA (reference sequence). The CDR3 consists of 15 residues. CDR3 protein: CSACPTSGRSYEQYF. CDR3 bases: TGCAGTGCTTGTCCTACTAGCGGGCGATCCTACGAGCAGTACTTC.

As DNA, the CDR3 is TGTGCCAGCAGCTTGTCTAGTACCCACCAAGAGACCCAGTACTTC. Protein: CASSLSSTHQETQYF. V is TRBV5-8 and J is TRBJ2-7; no firm D call. The J call is uncertain, as TRBJ2-5 better fits the DNA end. In germline, CDR1 is SGHTS, CDR2 YDEGEE. The CDR3 length is 15 residues.

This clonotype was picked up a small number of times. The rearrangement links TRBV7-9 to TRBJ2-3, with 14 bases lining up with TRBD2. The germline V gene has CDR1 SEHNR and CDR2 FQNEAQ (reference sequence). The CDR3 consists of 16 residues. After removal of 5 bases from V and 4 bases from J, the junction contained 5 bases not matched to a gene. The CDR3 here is CASSRGLAGEADTQYF. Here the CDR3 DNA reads TGTGCCAGCAGCAGGGGACTAGCGGGAGAGGCAGATACGCAGTATTTT.